Each of the 7 T cell receptor beta chains below was sequenced from the same sample in a study of vaccination and CD4 T cells after COVID-19. Regarding treatment: approximately nine-day PBMC culture with coronavirus spike peptide pools or control peptides (ViraFEST assay). CD4+ T cells that had been cultured provided DNA sequenced with the Oncomine TCR Beta short-read assay. TCRdb independently ran MiXCR on the PCR reads; one entry per CDR3 protein. The repertoire has 20,000 to 25,000 distinct CDR3 sequences, around 49% of them found once; the top ten carry 5% to 6.5%. These receptors' targets are unknown. The sample comprised CD4+ T cells from blood, cultured in vitro. These TCRs come from a human donor who had recovered from COVID-19.

The CDR3, as DNA: TGTGCCTCCCAGGACGGGTCTGGGGCCAACGTCCTGACTTTC. Protein sequence: CASQDGSGANVLTF. The chain has TRBV10-3 and TRBJ2-6; D not resolved. The CDR3 has 14 amino acids. Trimming removed 11 bases from V and 1 base from J, with 12 bases in between. Germline V gives CDR1 ENHRY, CDR2 SYGVKD.

This clonotype turned up a few times. This chain links TRBV29-1 with TRBJ1-5; 7 bases fit TRBD1. The junction had 4 bases not matched to a gene; V was cut back by 1 base and J by 4 bases. This CDR3 is 14 amino acids long. Germline CDR1 SQVTM, CDR2 ANQGSEA. The CDR3 coding sequence is TGCAGCGTTGAAGTAGGGGGCGGGAATCAGCCCCAGCATTTT. It specifies CSVEVGGGNQPQHF.

This clonotype came up a few times. The rearrangement joins TRBV15 to TRBJ1-1, with D possibly matching TRBD1 (5 bases). With 0 bases removed from V and 4 bases from J, the gap between germline ends came to 12 bases. CDR3 length equals 15 residues. Per the germline V gene, CDR1 is LNHNV and CDR2 is YYDKDF (reference sequence). The CDR3 sequence is CATSRDGAGSTEAFF. The CDR3 DNA follows: TGTGCCACCAGCAGAGATGGGGCCGGAAGCACTGAAGCTTTCTTT.

This rearrangement joins TRBV5-1 to TRBJ1-1; D remains unclear. The CDR3 runs to 13 residues. V lost 5 bases to trimming and J lost 2 bases, with 10 bases between them. The germline CDR1 and CDR2 sequences are SGHRS and YFSETQ. CDR3 nucleotide sequence: TGCGCCAGCAGTTACGGATCTAACACTGAAGCTTTCTTT. Translated: CASSYGSNTEAFF.

This clonotype was observed a handful of times. This sequence joins TRBV28 and TRBJ1-1, with D hard to call. Trimming removed 7 bases from V and 1 base from J, with 16 bases in between. The CDR3 has 15 amino acids. Germline-derived CDR1 and CDR2 are MDHEN and SYDVKM. The CDR3 is CASNPPGLGNTEAFF. The CDR3 DNA follows: TGTGCCAGCAACCCTCCCGGACTTGGGAACACTGAAGCTTTCTTT.

This clonotype showed up just a few times. The chain employs TRBV4-1 and TRBJ2-2; TRBD1 might be the D (7 bases). CDR1 is MGHRA and CDR2 is YSYEKL in the germline V gene. Trimming shortened V by 0 bases and J by 3 bases, and 17 bases separated the two germline ends. This CDR3 spans 18 amino acids. This CDR3 reads CASSQDLVGGGDTGELFF. The CDR3 bases are TGCGCCAGCAGCCAAGATTTAGTAGGAGGGGGCGACACCGGGGAGCTGTTTTTT.

This clonotype was found a few times. The V call is TRBV6-1, the J call TRBJ2-7, with D perhaps assigned TRBD1 or TRBD2 (5 bases each). This CDR3 spans 13 amino acids. Germline V CDR1 and CDR2: MNHNS, SASEGT. Trimming took off 8 bases at V and 0 bases at J, with 11 bases between the two ends. CDR3 region: CASFRGSSYEQYF. DNA for the CDR3: TGTGCCAGCTTTCGGGGCAGCTCCTACGAGCAGTACTTC.